The clone carrying this T cell receptor (beta chain) was observed a few times. Its antigen remains unidentified. The source of the sample is a study of CD8 T cells in ankylosing spondylitis. Study-wide findings and caveats: The study looked at matched synovial fluid samples from ankylosing spondylitis patients. Disease-linked clones were reported to be significantly enriched there. Ankylosing spondylitis blood appeared to carry a characteristic TCR beta motif of several highly homologous variants.

V was trimmed by 5 bases and J by 1 base, leaving 15 bases between them. The germline V gene encodes CDR1 DFQATT and CDR2 SNEGSKA (reference sequence). The length of the CDR3 is 16 residues. Each CDR3 protein is one row after TCRdb ran MiXCR on the 5' RACE reads. The sample lists 700,000 to 850,000 distinct CDR3 sequences; 12% were seen once. The source is a male donor with ankylosing spondylitis. This sequence joins TRBV20-1 and TRBJ2-6; TRBD2 might be the D (6 bases). The sequenced material came from blood, either unsorted or a sorted T cell fraction (not recorded which). DNA of the CDR3: TGCAGTGCTGGTCTAGCGCCCTTATCTGGGGCCAACGTCCTGACTTTC. Residues: CSAGLAPLSGANVLTF.